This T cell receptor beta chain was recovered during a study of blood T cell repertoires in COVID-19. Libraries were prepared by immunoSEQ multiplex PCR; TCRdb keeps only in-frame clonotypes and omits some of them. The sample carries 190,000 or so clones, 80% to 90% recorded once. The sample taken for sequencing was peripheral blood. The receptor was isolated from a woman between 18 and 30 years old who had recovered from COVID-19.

CDR3 sequence (DNA): TGTGCCAGTAGTCAGGGGTCCATAGAGGGCGAGCAGTACTTC. As protein: CASSQGSIEGEQYF. The V gene is TRBV19, the J gene TRBJ2-7; possibly TRBD1 for D (6 bases). V was trimmed by 5 bases and J by 6 bases, leaving 17 bases between them. The CDR3 totals 14 residues. CDR1 and CDR2 (germline): LNHDA, SQIVND (reference sequence).